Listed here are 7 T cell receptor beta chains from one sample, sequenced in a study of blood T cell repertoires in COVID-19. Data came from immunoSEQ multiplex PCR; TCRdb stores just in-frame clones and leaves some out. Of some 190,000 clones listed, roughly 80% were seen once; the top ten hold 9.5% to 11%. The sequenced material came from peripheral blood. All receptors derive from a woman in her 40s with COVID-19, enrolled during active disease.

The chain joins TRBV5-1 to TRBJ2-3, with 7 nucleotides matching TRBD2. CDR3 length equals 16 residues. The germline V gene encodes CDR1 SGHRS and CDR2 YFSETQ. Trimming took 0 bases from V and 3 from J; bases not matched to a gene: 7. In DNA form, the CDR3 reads TGCGCCAGCAGCTTGGGCGGGAGTAGCAGGACAGATACGCAGTATTTT. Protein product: CASSLGGSSRTDTQYF.

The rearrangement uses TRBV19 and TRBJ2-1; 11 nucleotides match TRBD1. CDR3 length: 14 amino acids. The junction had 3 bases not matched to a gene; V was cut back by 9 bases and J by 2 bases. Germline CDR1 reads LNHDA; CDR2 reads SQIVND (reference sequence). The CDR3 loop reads CASGGQGAYNEQFF. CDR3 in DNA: TGTGCCAGCGGGGGACAGGGGGCCTACAATGAGCAGTTCTTC.

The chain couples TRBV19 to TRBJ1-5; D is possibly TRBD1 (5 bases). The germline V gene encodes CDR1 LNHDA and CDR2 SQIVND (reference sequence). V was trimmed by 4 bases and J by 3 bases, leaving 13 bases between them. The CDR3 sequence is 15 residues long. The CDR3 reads CASSTIGVNNQPQHF. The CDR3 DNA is TGTGCCAGTAGTACAATAGGGGTGAACAATCAGCCCCAGCATTTT.

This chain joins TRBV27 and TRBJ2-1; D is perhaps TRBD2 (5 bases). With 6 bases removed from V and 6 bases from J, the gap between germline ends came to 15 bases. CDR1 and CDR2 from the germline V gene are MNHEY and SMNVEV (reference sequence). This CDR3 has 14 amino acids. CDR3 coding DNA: TGTGCCAGCAGGTCGAGGGCCCCCCCCAATGAGCAGTTCTTC. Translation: CASRSRAPPNEQFF.

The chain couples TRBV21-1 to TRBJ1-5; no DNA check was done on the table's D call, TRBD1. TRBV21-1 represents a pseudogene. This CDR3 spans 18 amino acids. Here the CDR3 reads CASSKEQGTTRSNQPQHF. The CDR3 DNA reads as TGTGCCAGCAGCAAAGAGCAAGGGACAACGAGGAGCAATCAGCCCCAGCATTTT.

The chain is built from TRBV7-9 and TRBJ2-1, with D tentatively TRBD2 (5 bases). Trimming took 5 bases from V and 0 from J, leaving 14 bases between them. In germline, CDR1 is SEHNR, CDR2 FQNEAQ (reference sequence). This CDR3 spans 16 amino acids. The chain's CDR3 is CASSPRADSSYNEQFF. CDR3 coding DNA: TGTGCCAGCAGCCCGAGAGCGGATAGCTCCTACAATGAGCAGTTCTTC.

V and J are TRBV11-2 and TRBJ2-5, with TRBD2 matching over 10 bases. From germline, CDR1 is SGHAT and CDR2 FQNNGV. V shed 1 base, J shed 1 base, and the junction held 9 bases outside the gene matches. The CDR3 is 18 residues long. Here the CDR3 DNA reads TGTGCCAGCAGCTTAGTCTCTCCTTGGACTAGCGGCCAAGAGACCCAGTACTTC. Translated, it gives CASSLVSPWTSGQETQYF.